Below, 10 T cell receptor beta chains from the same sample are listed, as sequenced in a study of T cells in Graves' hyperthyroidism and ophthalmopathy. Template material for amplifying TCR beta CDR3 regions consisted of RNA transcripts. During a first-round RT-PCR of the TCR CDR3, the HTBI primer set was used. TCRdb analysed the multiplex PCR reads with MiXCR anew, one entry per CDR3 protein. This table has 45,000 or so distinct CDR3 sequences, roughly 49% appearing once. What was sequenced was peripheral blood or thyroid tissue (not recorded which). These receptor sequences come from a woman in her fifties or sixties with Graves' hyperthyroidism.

The CDR3, as DNA: TGTGCCAGCAGTTTTTCGAGGATGGGTGGCTACACCTTC. As protein: CASSFSRMGGYTF. This chain joins TRBV25-1 and TRBJ1-2; D is unresolved. Per the germline V gene, CDR1 is MGHDK and CDR2 is SYGVNS. V was trimmed by 5 bases and J by 7 bases, leaving 14 bases between them. CDR3 size: 13 residues.

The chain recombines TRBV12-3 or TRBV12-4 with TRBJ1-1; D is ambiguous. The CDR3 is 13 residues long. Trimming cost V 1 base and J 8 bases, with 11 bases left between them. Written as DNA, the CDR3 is TGTGCCAGCAGTTTAGAGGCGAGCACCGAAGCTTTCTTT. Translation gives CASSLEASTEAFF.

The CDR3 sequence: CASSSPTRANEKLFF. The CDR3, as DNA: TGTGCCAGCAGCTCTCCGACAAGGGCTAATGAAAAACTGTTTTTT. The chain couples TRBV3-1 to TRBJ1-4, with unresolved D. V lost 5 bases and J lost 3, with 13 bases in between. This CDR3 comprises 15 residues. Germline V gene data show CDR1 as LGHDT and CDR2 as YNNKEL (reference sequence).

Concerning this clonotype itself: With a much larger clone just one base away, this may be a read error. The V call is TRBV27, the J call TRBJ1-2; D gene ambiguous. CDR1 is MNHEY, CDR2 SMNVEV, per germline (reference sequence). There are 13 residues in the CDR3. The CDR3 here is CASSFTARYGCTF. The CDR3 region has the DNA TGTGCCAGCAGTTTTACAGCCCGGTATGGCTGCACCTTC.

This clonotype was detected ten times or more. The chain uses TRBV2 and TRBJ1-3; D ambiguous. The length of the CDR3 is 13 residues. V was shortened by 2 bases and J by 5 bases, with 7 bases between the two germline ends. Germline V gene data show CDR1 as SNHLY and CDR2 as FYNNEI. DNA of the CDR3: TGTGCCAGCAGTGAATCGACCAGAAACACCATATATTTT. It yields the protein CASSESTRNTIYF.

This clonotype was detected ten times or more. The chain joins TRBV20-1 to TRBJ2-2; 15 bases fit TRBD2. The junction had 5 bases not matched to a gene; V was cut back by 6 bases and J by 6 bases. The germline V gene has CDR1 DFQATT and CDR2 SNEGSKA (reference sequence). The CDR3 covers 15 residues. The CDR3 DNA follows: TGCAGTGCAACCGGGACTAGCGGGAGGCCCGGGGAGCTGTTTTTT. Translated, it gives CSATGTSGRPGELFF.

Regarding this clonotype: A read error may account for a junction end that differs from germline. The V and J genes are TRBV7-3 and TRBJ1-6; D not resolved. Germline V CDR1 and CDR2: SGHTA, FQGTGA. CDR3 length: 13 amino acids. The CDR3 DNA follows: TGCGCCAGCTCCCGCCGGGTAGATTCACCCCTCCACTTT. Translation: CASSRRVDSPLHF. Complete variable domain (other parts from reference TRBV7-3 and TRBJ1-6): GAGVSQTPSNKVTEKGKYVELRCDPISGHTALYWYRQSLGQGPEFLIYFQGTGAADDSGLPNDRFFAVRPEGSVSTLKIQRTERGDSAVYLCASSRRVDSPLHFGNGTRLTVT.

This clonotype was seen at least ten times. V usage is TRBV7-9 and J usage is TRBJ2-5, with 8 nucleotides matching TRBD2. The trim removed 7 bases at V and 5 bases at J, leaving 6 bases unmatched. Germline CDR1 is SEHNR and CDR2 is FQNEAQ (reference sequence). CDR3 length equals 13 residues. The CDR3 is CASTAGGKETQYF. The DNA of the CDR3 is TGTGCCAGCACCGCGGGGGGCAAGGAGACCCAGTACTTC.

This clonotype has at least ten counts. CDR3 amino acids: CASIPQGRNTEAFF. The CDR3 nucleotides read TGTGCCAGCATTCCGCAGGGTAGGAACACTGAAGCTTTCTTT. The V call is TRBV12-3 or TRBV12-4, the J call TRBJ1-1; a weak D match, TRBD1 (5 bases). V was trimmed by 7 bases and J by 1 base, leaving 13 bases between them. The CDR3 has 14 residues.

CDR3 DNA sequence: TGCAGCGTTGTGAAACTTGACGAGCAGTACTTC. Translated: CSVVKLDEQYF. The chain couples TRBV29-1 to TRBJ2-7; no reliable D call. CDR3 length: 11 amino acids. Germline CDR1 is SQVTM and CDR2 is ANQGSEA. V lost 4 bases to trimming and J lost 5 bases, with 9 bases between them.